A selection of T cell receptor beta chains follows, all from one sample in a study of T cells in Graves' hyperthyroidism and ophthalmopathy. TCRdb reprocessed the multiplex PCR reads with MiXCR, giving one entry per CDR3 protein. The sample shows 300,000 to 400,000 distinct CDR3 sequences, 15% to 20% of them seen only once. The source material was blood. The receptor set was obtained from a woman between 50 and 59 years old with Graves' hyperthyroidism. The CDR3 runs from the conserved cysteine through the conserved F or W.

V gene: TRBV2
J gene: TRBJ1-5
CDR3 protein: CASKSQGAAEPQHF

V gene: TRBV27
J gene: TRBJ1-4
CDR3 protein: CASSGAERGKLFF

V gene: TRBV12-3/TRBV12-4
J gene: TRBJ1-2
CDR3 protein: CASSPGLNPGGYTF

V gene: TRBV6-4
J gene: TRBJ1-5
CDR3 protein: CASVTSSRGIGQPQHF

V gene: TRBV7-2
J gene: TRBJ1-2
CDR3 protein: CASRYSPQANYGYTF

V gene: TRBV9
J gene: TRBJ1-2
CDR3 protein: CASSAHPIQSYGYTF

V gene: TRBV2
J gene: TRBJ1-5
CDR3 protein: CASSDPDTPSNQPQHF

V gene: TRBV20-1
J gene: TRBJ1-3
CDR3 protein: CSARAGSNSGNTIYF

V gene: TRBV18
J gene: TRBJ1-1
CDR3 protein: CASSPNSYRSGQPNTEAFF

V gene: TRBV29-1
J gene: TRBJ2-3
CDR3 protein: CSADRANTDTQYF

V gene: TRBV20-1
J gene: TRBJ1-6
CDR3 protein: CSARDHGAGGYSPLHF

V gene: TRBV20-1
J gene: TRBJ2-2
CDR3 protein: CSARDLGGAGELFF

V gene: TRBV6-2/TRBV6-3
J gene: TRBJ2-1
CDR3 protein: CASRTGRAPSSYNEQFF

V gene: TRBV28
J gene: TRBJ1-2
CDR3 protein: CASTGGMTNYGYTF

V gene: TRBV5-1
J gene: TRBJ2-5
CDR3 protein: CASSATLGETQYF

V gene: TRBV2
J gene: TRBJ2-2
CDR3 protein: CASGQGANTGELFF

V gene: TRBV10-3
J gene: TRBJ1-1
CDR3 protein: CAISDPGRNTEAFF

V gene: TRBV7-3
J gene: TRBJ1-6
CDR3 protein: CASSATGQHNSPLHF

V gene: TRBV9
J gene: TRBJ1-2
CDR3 protein: CASSVDQGPGGGNYGYTF

V gene: TRBV5-1
J gene: TRBJ2-7
CDR3 protein: CASSLAWAYEQYF

V gene: TRBV4-2
J gene: TRBJ2-7
CDR3 protein: CASSQARSDVGVGYEQYF

V gene: TRBV28
J gene: TRBJ1-2
CDR3 protein: CATDTNYGYTF

V gene: TRBV18
J gene: TRBJ2-1
CDR3 protein: CASSPRGAPDNEQFF

V gene: TRBV30
J gene: TRBJ1-6
CDR3 protein: CAWSRVGSPLHF

V gene: TRBV24-1
J gene: TRBJ1-1
CDR3 protein: CATSDGGQTTEAFF

V gene: TRBV7-3
J gene: TRBJ2-1
CDR3 protein: CASSPSQTSGGDNEQFF

V gene: TRBV7-2
J gene: TRBJ2-5
CDR3 protein: CASSLDGKTSGRQETQYF

V gene: TRBV5-1
J gene: TRBJ2-5
CDR3 protein: CASSLGHGGQETQYF

V gene: TRBV9
J gene: TRBJ2-7
CDR3 protein: CASSEGSGGLLEQYF

V gene: TRBV13
J gene: TRBJ2-3
CDR3 protein: CASSSDRGSDTQYF

V gene: TRBV18
J gene: TRBJ1-1
CDR3 protein: CASDSWTGGATEAFF

V gene: TRBV3-1
J gene: TRBJ1-5
CDR3 protein: CASSTGGVGQPQHF

V gene: TRBV13
J gene: TRBJ1-3
CDR3 protein: CASSLGRRSTIYF

V gene: TRBV13
J gene: TRBJ2-1
CDR3 protein: CASSPPAISEQFF

V gene: TRBV20-1
J gene: TRBJ1-1
CDR3 protein: CSAGPEGLAEEAFF

V gene: TRBV20-1
J gene: TRBJ2-1
CDR3 protein: CSARGTSGINEQFF

V gene: TRBV6-9
J gene: TRBJ1-3
CDR3 protein: CASSSFSGNTIYF

V gene: TRBV3-1
J gene: TRBJ1-1
CDR3 protein: CASSQGWTGATEAFF

V gene: TRBV20-1
J gene: TRBJ2-1
CDR3 protein: CSGISGEGAYNEQFF

V gene: TRBV27
J gene: TRBJ1-6
CDR3 protein: CASGPDSYNSPLHF

V gene: TRBV28
J gene: TRBJ2-3
CDR3 protein: CASALDTQYF

V gene: TRBV3-1
J gene: TRBJ1-2
CDR3 protein: CASSQVMRAGTFGLGYTF

V gene: TRBV12-3/TRBV12-4
J gene: TRBJ1-2
CDR3 protein: CASSFGSNYGYTF

V gene: TRBV12-3/TRBV12-4
J gene: TRBJ2-2
CDR3 protein: CASSLRELFF

V gene: TRBV4-1
J gene: TRBJ1-5
CDR3 protein: CASSQDWGREQPQHF

V gene: TRBV11-2
J gene: TRBJ2-4
CDR3 protein: CASSPTGGIQYF

V gene: TRBV15
J gene: TRBJ2-5
CDR3 protein: CATSRVGETQYF

V gene: TRBV28
J gene: TRBJ2-3
CDR3 protein: CASGPGGLAGATDTQYF

V gene: TRBV2
J gene: TRBJ2-1
CDR3 protein: CASRRLMERDPYEQFF

V gene: TRBV7-3
J gene: TRBJ2-3
CDR3 protein: CARLDTQYF

V gene: TRBV12-5
J gene: TRBJ1-1
CDR3 protein: CASGRGQTNTEAFF

V gene: TRBV29-1
J gene: TRBJ2-1
CDR3 protein: CSGKDNEQFF

V gene: TRBV18
J gene: TRBJ1-1
CDR3 protein: CASSLTEGTEAFF